The 26 T cell receptor beta chains reported below all come from one sample, sequenced in a study of T cell clonality in common variable immunodeficiency. TCRdb's table, derived via immunoSEQ multiplex PCR, lists solely in-frame clones and lacks some. The sample contains about 81,000 clones, none occurring once; 0.75% to 1% lies in the top ten. Material for sequencing was peripheral blood mononuclear cells. The receptors come from a person aged 18 to 75 in good health.

This clone was detected ten times or more. The read ends 3 residues before the CDR3 terminus; that terminus is restored from the germline J gene. The chain carries TRBV2 and TRBJ1-5, with D tentatively TRBD1 (5 bases). The CDR3 is 14 amino acids. Germline CDR1 reads SNHLY; CDR2 reads FYNNEI. Trimming left V 4 bases short and J 5 bases short, with 12 bases between. CDR3 in amino acids: CASSVFREDQPQHF. The sequenced part of the CDR3 DNA is TGTGCCAGCAGTGTTTTCAGGGAAGATCAGCCC.

This clone was seen a few times. Sequencing ends 3 residues short of the CDR3 end; the germline J gene provides the rest. This sequence joins TRBV18 and TRBJ2-2, with 9 positions matching TRBD1. Germline-derived CDR1 and CDR2 are KGHSH and LQKENI. The length of the CDR3 is 15 residues. Trimming removed 0 bases from V and 5 bases from J; junction bases left unmatched: 1. CDR3 in amino acids: CASSPPGQGTGELFF. CDR3 DNA (partial): TGTGCCAGCTCACCACCAGGACAGGGGACCGGGGAG.

This clone came up many times. The sequence runs out 3 residues before the end of the CDR3; the remainder is reconstructed from the germline J gene. The chain combines TRBV18 with TRBJ2-2; the D gene could be TRBD1 or TRBD2 (5 bases each). CDR1 and CDR2 (germline): KGHSH, LQKENI. V lost 3 bases and J lost 4, with 12 bases in between. The CDR3 totals 15 residues. CDR3 DNA (partial): TGTGCCAGCTCACCCCAGGGAGTCAGCACCGGGGAG. This translates into CASSPQGVSTGE. Given in full, the CDR3 is CASSPQGVSTGELFF.

This clone was seen at least ten times. The read stops 3 residues short of the end of the CDR3; the missing end is completed from the germline J gene. The genes are TRBV18 and TRBJ1-3; D uncertain. V was pared by 3 bases and J by 0 bases, with 12 bases between. Germline V lookup: CDR1 KGHSH, CDR2 LQKENI. There are 16 residues in the CDR3. CDR3 in amino acids: CASSPPVRSSGNTIYF. The CDR3 bases that were read are TGTGCCAGCTCACCCCCGGTGAGAAGCTCTGGAAACACC.

This clone was observed many times. The observed sequence ends 3 residues before the CDR3 terminus, with the missing tail filled in from the germline J gene. The chain couples TRBV7-4 to TRBJ1-5; tentative D call: TRBD1 (6 bases). The CDR3 spans 17 residues. Germline CDR1 is SGHVT and CDR2 is SQSDAQ. The V gene lost 6 bases and the J gene lost 3 bases, with 21 bases spanning the gap. The CDR3 DNA, read in part, is TGTGCCAGCAGACCTTTAAGTCAGTGGGGGCTCAATCAGCCC. Protein: CASRPLSQWGLNQP. The entire CDR3 is CASRPLSQWGLNQPQHF.

This clone was recorded at least ten times. Read data end 3 residues before the CDR3 end; the end is taken from the germline J gene. The chain recombines TRBV20-1 with TRBJ2-3; perhaps TRBD2 as D (6 bases). The length of the CDR3 is 14 residues. The V gene lost 3 bases and the J gene lost 2 bases, with 12 bases spanning the gap. Germline-derived CDR1 and CDR2 are DFQATT and SNEGSKA (reference sequence). The DNA read from the CDR3 is TGCAGTGCTAGGGTGGGCGGGGTCACAGATACG. Protein sequence: CSARVGGVTDT. The entire CDR3 protein is CSARVGGVTDTQYF.

This clone has ten or more counts. The read falls 3 residues short of the CDR3 end, and the missing part is taken from the germline J gene. The chain carries TRBV5-6 and TRBJ1-5; 7 bases are shared with TRBD1. With 4 bases clipped from V and 6 bases from J, the junction kept 7 bases outside the gene matches. Germline lookup yields CDR1 SGHDT and CDR2 YYEEEE. The CDR3 runs 14 residues. The CDR3 bases that were read are TGTGCCAGCAGCCGTGACAGGGTGAGTCAGCCC. The encoded protein is CASSRDRVSQP. The entire CDR3 reads CASSRDRVSQPQHF.

The table lists this clone with many counts. The read falls 3 residues short of the CDR3 end, and the missing part is taken from the germline J gene. The J gene is TRBJ2-7, the V gene TRBV19; 11 nucleotides match TRBD2. Losses at the gene ends were 7 bases for V and 0 bases for J; bases not matched to a gene: 2. Germline loops: CDR1 LNHDA, CDR2 SQIVND (reference sequence). CDR3 length: 14 residues. The CDR3 bases that were read are TGTGCCAGTAAAGGACTAGCGGGCTCCTACGAG. Translated, it gives CASKGLAGSYE. From start to end, the CDR3 is CASKGLAGSYEQYF.

This clone was seen ten or more times. The covered CDR3 bases are TGTGCCAGCTCACGTCTAGCGGATAACTACGAG. This translates into CASSRLADNYE. From start to end, the CDR3 is CASSRLADNYEQYF. The J gene is TRBJ2-7, the V gene TRBV18; 7 nucleotides match TRBD2. The read ends 3 residues early relative to the CDR3; the germline J gene fills the gap. Germline loops: CDR1 KGHSH, CDR2 LQKENI. CDR3 length equals 14 residues. V shed 4 bases and J 3 bases; nucleotides not matched to a gene: 6.

This clone was counted ten times or more. The read terminates 3 residues ahead of where the CDR3 ends, so the germline J gene completes it. This chain links TRBV20-1 with TRBJ2-1; 14 bases agree with TRBD2. The germline V gene encodes CDR1 DFQATT and CDR2 SNEGSKA (reference sequence). Germline trimming cut 6 bases from V and 9 bases from J; bases unmatched to any gene: 7. The CDR3 extends over 14 amino acids. CDR3 DNA, as far as it was read: TGCAGTGCAGGGACTAGCGGGAGAGCGAGTGAG. Its translation: CSAGTSGRASE. The whole CDR3 sequence is CSAGTSGRASEQFF.

There are many counts of this clone. The CDR3 end lies 3 residues beyond the end of the read and is filled in from the germline J gene. The chain recombines TRBV7-8 with TRBJ2-5, with a possible D match to TRBD1 (6 bases). The germline V gene has CDR1 SGHVS and CDR2 FQNEAQ. The CDR3 contains 15 residues. The V and J ends lost 5 bases and 5 bases respectively, with 18 bases between them. The covered CDR3 bases are TGTGCCAGCAGCCTAGGGAACAGGGAAGTGGAGACC. Its protein product is CASSLGNREVET. The whole CDR3 region reads CASSLGNREVETQYF.

This clone showed up many times. From the germline J gene comes the end of the CDR3, since the read stops 3 residues before it. The chain employs TRBV30 and TRBJ2-5; tentatively, D is TRBD1 (5 bases). Germline V gene lookup returns CDR1 GTSNPN and CDR2 SVGIG (reference sequence). This CDR3 spans 14 amino acids. V shed 3 bases and J shed 5 bases, with 16 bases lying between them. The CDR3 sequence: CAWSLIGVLETQYF. The CDR3 DNA, read in part, is TGTGCCTGGAGCCTCATAGGGGTGTTGGAGACC.

This clone was observed many times. The read stops 3 residues short of the end of the CDR3; the missing end is completed from the germline J gene. The V gene is TRBV20-1, the J gene TRBJ2-5; 9 nucleotides align to TRBD1. The CDR3 spans 14 residues. Trimming took 6 bases from V and 4 from J; bases not matched to a gene: 9. Germline values: CDR1 DFQATT, CDR2 SNEGSKA (reference sequence). The sequenced part of the CDR3 DNA is TGCAGTGCGGGAGGACAGGGGCCAGGAGAGACC. Its protein product is CSAGGQGPGET. From start to end, the CDR3 is CSAGGQGPGETQYF.

This clone was picked up many times. The read ends 3 residues early relative to the CDR3; the germline J gene fills the gap. V usage is TRBV19 and J usage is TRBJ2-7; 9 positions agree with TRBD1. Trimming cost V 7 bases and J 3 bases; bases outside gene matches: 7. This CDR3 spans 14 amino acids. Germline loops: CDR1 LNHDA, CDR2 SQIVND (reference sequence). CDR3: CASTAGTGSYEQYF. The CDR3 bases that were read are TGTGCCAGTACCGCCGGGACAGGGAGCTACGAG. Together with reference TRBV19 and TRBJ2-7, the CDR3 gives the full variable domain: DGGITQSPKYLFRKEGQNVTLSCEQNLNHDAMYWYRQDPGQGLRLIYYSQIVNDFQKGDIAEGYSVSREKKESFPLTVTSAQKNPTAFYLCASTAGTGSYEQYFGPGTRLTVT.

This clone was recorded many times. The read gets to within 3 residues of the CDR3 end, and the germline J gene fills in the rest. The genes are TRBV7-2 and TRBJ2-2; 8 nucleotides match TRBD2. The CDR3 spans 17 residues. Per germline, CDR1 SGHTA and CDR2 FQGNSA. With 0 bases clipped from V and 6 bases from J, the junction kept 9 bases outside the gene matches. CDR3 protein: CASSLALAGPNAGELFF. The DNA read from the CDR3 is TGTGCCAGCAGCTTAGCTTTAGCGGGGCCCAACGCCGGGGAG.

A note on this clone: The read ends 3 residues early relative to the CDR3; the germline J gene fills the gap. The V gene is TRBV18, the J gene TRBJ1-5; possibly TRBD1 for D (5 bases). Trimming stripped 4 bases from V and 8 bases from J, with 18 bases between. CDR1 KGHSH and CDR2 LQKENI come from the germline V gene. The CDR3 spans 15 residues. This chain's CDR3 is CASSRAGGEREPQHF. The sequenced CDR3 bases are TGTGCCAGCTCACGCGCCGGGGGGGAGAGGGAGCCC.

This clone was counted many times. The CDR3 extends 3 residues past the end of the read, so its final part is completed from the germline J gene. V usage is TRBV20-1 and J usage is TRBJ2-2, with 7 bases lining up with TRBD2. V trimming: 6 bases; J trimming: 2 bases; junction bases outside the gene matches: 18. Germline CDR1 reads DFQATT; CDR2 reads SNEGSKA (reference sequence). This CDR3 spans 18 amino acids. The DNA read from the CDR3 is TGCAGTGCCAGAATAGTCGTGGGCGGGAGCCTCAACACCGGGGAG. Residues: CSARIVVGGSLNTGE. Given in full, the CDR3 is CSARIVVGGSLNTGELFF.

There are many counts of this clone. The read gets to within 3 residues of the CDR3 end, and the germline J gene fills in the rest. V is TRBV4-1 and J is TRBJ1-1, with TRBD1 matching over 7 bases. Germline V gene lookup returns CDR1 MGHRA and CDR2 YSYEKL. Unmatched junction bases numbered 9, after V lost 0 bases and J lost 5 bases. This CDR3 has 16 residues. The CDR3 is CASSQDKTGLWTEAFF. The sequenced CDR3 bases are TGCGCCAGCAGCCAAGATAAGACAGGGCTGTGGACTGAA.

This clone was observed many times. Read data end 3 residues before the CDR3 end; the end is taken from the germline J gene. The chain joins TRBV29-1 to TRBJ2-3; a weak D match, TRBD1 (6 bases). Per the germline V gene, CDR1 is SQVTM and CDR2 is ANQGSEA. CDR3 size: 16 residues. V was cut by 7 bases and J by 3 bases, with 23 bases left in between. CDR3 amino acids: CSATGQLLIRTDTQYF. The sequenced part of the CDR3 DNA is TGCAGCGCTACTGGACAGCTTCTGATTAGGACAGATACG.

This clone is labeled as medium-sized. The CDR3 end is not reached by the read, which stops 3 residues before it; the germline J gene fills it in. The gene calls are TRBV7-2 and TRBJ2-4; 12 bases map to TRBD2. Germline CDR1 SGHTA, CDR2 FQGNSA. The CDR3 has 13 residues. The CDR3 here is CASSLRTSGNQYF. The sequenced CDR3 bases are TGTGCCAGCAGCTTACGGACTAGCGGGAAT.

This clone was recorded at least ten times. The CDR3 goes on 3 residues after the read ends, and that part is filled in from the germline J gene. The gene calls are TRBV19 and TRBJ1-2; 8 bases are shared with TRBD1. Germline V lookup: CDR1 LNHDA, CDR2 SQIVND (reference sequence). The CDR3 contains 15 residues. The CDR3 here is CASSVPEGQGRGYTF. CDR3 DNA, as far as it was read: TGTGCCAGTAGTGTCCCGGAAGGACAGGGAAGGGGC.

This clone occurred many times. With the read ending 3 residues before the CDR3 end, the germline J gene is used to fill in that end. The V and J genes are TRBV29-1 and TRBJ2-4; TRBD2 aligns across 11 bases. The germline gives CDR1 SQVTM, CDR2 ANQGSEA. V was clipped by 0 bases and J by 8 bases; unmatched bases: 0. The CDR3 is made up of 13 amino acids. The DNA read from the CDR3 is TGCAGCGTTGAAGAACTAGCGGGAGACATT. Its protein is CSVEELAGDI. The complete CDR3 protein is CSVEELAGDIQYF.

The table lists this clone with many counts. The read stops 3 residues short of the end of the CDR3; the missing end is completed from the germline J gene. V and J are TRBV5-4 and TRBJ1-2; 8 positions agree with TRBD1. Germline CDR1 and CDR2: SGHNT and YYREEE (reference sequence). V trimming: 4 bases; J trimming: 3 bases; junction bases outside the gene matches: 2. The CDR3 totals 13 residues. The CDR3 loop is CASSLDRDYGYTF. The covered CDR3 bases are TGTGCCAGCAGCCTGGACAGGGACTATGGC.

This clone has a count of ten or more. Coverage ceases 3 residues before the CDR3 finishes, and the germline J gene fills in the end. The rearrangement uses TRBV19 and TRBJ2-7; 7 nucleotides match TRBD1. V shed 6 bases and J 0 bases; nucleotides not matched to a gene: 5. The CDR3 covers 14 residues. Germline V CDR1 and CDR2: LNHDA, SQIVND (reference sequence). The CDR3 bases that were read are TGTGCCAGTAGCTCAACAGGGGTCTCCTACGAG. Residues: CASSSTGVSYE. The CDR3 as a whole reads CASSSTGVSYEQYF.

This clone was recorded at least ten times. CDR3 residues: CASSFGQVTYNEQFF. CDR3 bases read: TGTGCCAGCAGCTTCGGACAGGTCACTTACAATGAG. This chain links TRBV5-4 with TRBJ2-1; 7 bases line up with TRBD1. The sequence runs out 3 residues before the end of the CDR3; the remainder is reconstructed from the germline J gene. CDR3 length: 15 amino acids. CDR1 and CDR2 from the germline V gene are SGHNT and YYREEE (reference sequence). After removal of 2 bases from V and 4 bases from J, the junction contained 6 bases not matched to a gene.

This clone was seen many times. Sequencing ends 3 residues short of the CDR3 end; the germline J gene provides the rest. The chain joins TRBV14 to TRBJ1-4; D is possibly TRBD1 (5 bases). The CDR3 is 14 amino acids. CDR1 and CDR2 (germline): SGHDN, FVKESK. Trimming pared 5 bases from V and 1 base from J, leaving 8 bases between. The chain's CDR3 is CASSSGGTNEKLFF. CDR3 bases read: TGTGCCAGCAGCTCCGGGGGAACTAATGAAAAA.